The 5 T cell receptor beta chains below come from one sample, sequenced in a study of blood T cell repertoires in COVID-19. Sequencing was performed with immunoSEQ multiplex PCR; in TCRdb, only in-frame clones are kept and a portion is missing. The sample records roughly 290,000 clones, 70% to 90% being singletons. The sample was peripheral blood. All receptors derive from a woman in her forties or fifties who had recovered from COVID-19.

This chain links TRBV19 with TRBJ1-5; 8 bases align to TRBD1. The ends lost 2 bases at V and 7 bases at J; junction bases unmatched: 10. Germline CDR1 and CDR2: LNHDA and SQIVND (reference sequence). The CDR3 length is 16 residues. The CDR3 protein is CASSIYLTGGRQPQHF. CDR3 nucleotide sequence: TGTGCCAGTAGTATATACCTCACAGGGGGGAGACAGCCCCAGCATTTT.

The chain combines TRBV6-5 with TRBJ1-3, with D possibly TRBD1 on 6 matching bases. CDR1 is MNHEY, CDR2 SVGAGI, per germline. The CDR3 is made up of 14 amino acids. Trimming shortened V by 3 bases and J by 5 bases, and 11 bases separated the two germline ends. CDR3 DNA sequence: TGTGCCAGCAGTTATGAGGGGGACCGAAACACCATATATTTT. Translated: CASSYEGDRNTIYF.

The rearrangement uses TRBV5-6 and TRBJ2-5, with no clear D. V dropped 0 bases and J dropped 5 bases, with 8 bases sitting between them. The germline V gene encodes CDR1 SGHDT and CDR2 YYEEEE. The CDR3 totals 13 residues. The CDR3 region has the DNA TGTGCCAGCAGCTTGGGGCGGTGGGAGACCCAGTACTTC. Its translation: CASSLGRWETQYF.

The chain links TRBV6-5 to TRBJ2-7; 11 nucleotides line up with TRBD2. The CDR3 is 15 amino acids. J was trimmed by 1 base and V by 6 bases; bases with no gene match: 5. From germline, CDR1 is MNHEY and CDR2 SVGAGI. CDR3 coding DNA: TGTGCCAGCAGGACACTAGCGGGAGTTTCCTACGAGCAGTACTTC. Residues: CASRTLAGVSYEQYF.

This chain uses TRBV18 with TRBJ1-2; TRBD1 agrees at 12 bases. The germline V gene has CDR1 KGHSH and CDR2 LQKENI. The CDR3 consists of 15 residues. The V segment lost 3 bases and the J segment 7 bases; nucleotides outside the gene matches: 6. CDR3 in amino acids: CASSPPGQGAVGYTF. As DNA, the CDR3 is TGTGCCAGCTCACCCCCGGGACAGGGGGCTGTTGGCTACACCTTC.